Described below is a single T cell receptor (beta chain) sequence and its context. Its cognate antigen has yet to be identified. One base away there is no much larger clone; base qualities are not given. CDR1 and CDR2 (MGHDK, SYGVNS) derive from the germline V gene. V lost 6 bases and J lost 8 bases, and the count of bases not matched to a germline gene is 8. Measured from the cysteine to the phenylalanine, the CDR3 is 13 residues long. Only the CDR3 DNA stays, 39 bases, in frame from base 1. The sample is drawn from a study of identical twins listed by TCRdb under 2016. At the level of the whole study: To test whether fetal clonotypes persist, this study deep-sequenced TCR alpha and beta repertoires from monozygotic twins, from unrelated adults of various ages, and from cord blood. To rule out contamination, the twin experiments were replicated at different times with different library preparation protocols.

Broad study findings and their caveats: Zero-insertion analyses could be partly confounded by invariant T cells such as MAIT and iNKT, although diverse VJ usage argued against such confounding for most clonotypes. Out-of-frame TCR alpha sharing in monozygotic twins was systematically underestimated by recombination models, whereas sharing between unrelated individuals was in agreement with the recombination models. Compared with coincidental sharing between unrelated individuals, an excess of low generation-probability sequences was observed among out-of-frame TCR alpha sequences shared between twins. Fewer insertions were carried by abundant cord blood beta clonotypes, a similar but weaker trend appeared in young adult naive repertoires, and no such trend appeared in memory repertoires. Because the same donors could not be followed over many years, conclusions were based on cross-sectional statistical analysis. The excess sharing between twins in beta out-of-frame sequences was weaker because fewer shared sequences reduced the signal-to-noise ratio.

The library was obtained by 5' RACE. Sequenced on an Illumina HiSeq 2000. Template switching introduced a universal primer binding site; the final cDNA contained a unique molecular identifier, enabling accurate counting of TCR cDNA molecules. First-strand cDNA for TCR alpha and beta chains was synthesized from specific primers in the conserved constant-segment region. To control for contamination, every cDNA library carried two barcodes: a SMART-Mk sample barcode plus Illumina barcodes. TruSeq adapter sequences along with Illumina sample barcodes were introduced in two successive PCR steps. The TCR alpha and beta cDNA libraries were sequenced on the Illumina HiSeq platform using custom primers. The paper's data handling went like this. Raw reads were processed with MiGEC to extract unique molecular identifiers, and MiXCR was used to determine CDR3 positions. For each individual, recombination models were inferred using an EM algorithm with the repgenHMM and IGoR tools. The analysis of shared clonotypes was done with the tcR package in R, with sharing normalized by the product of cloneset sizes. Out-of-frame nonproductive sequences were analyzed to study raw recombination free of thymic and clonal selection effects. The public reads were reprocessed in TCRdb via fastp at Q25 and MiXCR, keeping in-frame beta chains. Entries are consolidated by CDR3 protein sequence, retaining the most common genes and DNA. Clone size and V and J calls follow TCRdb, not the original study. The sample profile shows just under 550,000 distinct CDR3 sequences; about 16% of them were found once. Around 0.4% of the sample is taken by the ten largest.

All donors were healthy Caucasians. The twin cohort consisted of three pairs of female monozygotic twins, all aged about 18 to 30 years. Positive isolation kits from Invitrogen were used to isolate the CD4+ and CD8+ T cell populations. The data also belong to a second study, concerning yellow fever vaccine responses in identical twins. The second investigation adds: The authors reported that the T cell response to vaccination in identical twins appeared partly convergent and partly personalized. In the study, vaccine-responding T cell clones were precisely tracked in identical twins.

Sequencing was done on a sample of CD4+ T cells sorted from blood. The receptor was isolated from a young woman in good health. The chain couples TRBV25-1 to TRBJ2-3, with 7 bases in between that match TRBD1. Read as DNA, the sequence is TGTGCCAGCAGCGTAAACAGGGGTGGTACGCAGTATTTT. Its coded protein is CASSVNRGGTQYF.